The entry below gives a single T cell receptor beta chain sequence along with its context. This specimen comes from a study of blood T cell repertoires in COVID-19. Overall study: Nucleic acid was either cDNA or gDNA, and it came from T cells, B-cell-depleted T cells, or PBMCs.

How the authors handled the data: Amplification of reference gene primers was used by the study to estimate nucleated cell counts. Profiling relied on immunoSEQ multiplex PCR, and the TCRdb table lists in-frame clones only, not all of them. The D gene and trimming were derived from the DNA, and the V and J assignments and clone size from that table. The table includes about 250,000 clones, 80% to 90% detected once. Input material: peripheral blood. The clonotype comes from a man aged 30 to 45 with acute or convalescent COVID-19.

The CDR3 DNA follows: TGTGCCAGCAGCCCCCCGCTGGGACAGGGGACCGGGGAGCTGTTTTTT. Its protein product is CASSPPLGQGTGELFF. The rearrangement joins TRBV7-9 to TRBJ2-2, with 10 bases matching TRBD1. Germline CDR1 reads SEHNR; CDR2 reads FQNEAQ (reference sequence). Unmatched junction bases numbered 8, after V lost 5 bases and J lost 5 bases. The length of the CDR3 is 16 residues.